The clone carrying this TCR beta chain has at least ten counts. The data stem from a study of T cells of healthy individuals. Each CDR3 protein is one row after TCRdb ran MiXCR on the 5' RACE reads. The data contain around 53,000 distinct CDR3 sequences, over 12% of them seen just once; the ten biggest clones take up roughly 15%. This receptor was obtained from a human donor in good health.

CDR3 in amino acids: CASSSPPSGETQYF. DNA of the CDR3: TGTGCCAGCAGCTCCCCCCCTAGCGGAGAGACCCAGTACTTC. The V and J genes are TRBV7-2 and TRBJ2-5; TRBD2 matches 7 bases. The V gene end was trimmed by 4 bases and the J gene end by 4 bases; junction bases not matched to a gene: 6. The CDR3 covers 14 residues. Germline V CDR1 and CDR2: SGHTA, FQGNSA.